One sample yielded the 2 T cell receptor beta chains listed below, sequenced in a study of OX40 agonist ivuxolimab in advanced cancers. Some clones are missing from TCRdb's copy, which holds only in-frame ones; the method was immunoSEQ multiplex PCR. The sample holds about 92,000 clones, 90% to 95% seen once. The sequencing used CD4+ or CD8+ T cells sorted from blood, collected in a trial of the OX40 agonist ivuxolimab. The source is an adult with an advanced solid tumor such as melanoma, head and neck, liver or kidney cancer.

V is TRBV18 and J is TRBJ2-1, with D hard to call. Trimming pared 4 bases from V and 5 bases from J, leaving 12 bases between. CDR1 is KGHSH and CDR2 is LQKENI in the germline V gene. The CDR3 extends over 14 amino acids. The CDR3 DNA is TGTGCCAGCTCACGGGCATTTGTAAACAATGAGCAGTTCTTC. Protein sequence: CASSRAFVNNEQFF.

The chain combines TRBV6-1 with TRBJ2-7; a weak D match, TRBD2 (6 bases). Trimming shortened V by 3 bases and J by 2 bases, and 14 bases separated the two germline ends. The CDR3 consists of 15 residues. Per the germline V gene, CDR1 is MNHNS and CDR2 is SASEGT. CDR3 loop: CASSDPGTVTYEQYF. CDR3 DNA sequence: TGTGCCAGCAGTGACCCCGGGACTGTGACCTACGAGCAGTACTTC.